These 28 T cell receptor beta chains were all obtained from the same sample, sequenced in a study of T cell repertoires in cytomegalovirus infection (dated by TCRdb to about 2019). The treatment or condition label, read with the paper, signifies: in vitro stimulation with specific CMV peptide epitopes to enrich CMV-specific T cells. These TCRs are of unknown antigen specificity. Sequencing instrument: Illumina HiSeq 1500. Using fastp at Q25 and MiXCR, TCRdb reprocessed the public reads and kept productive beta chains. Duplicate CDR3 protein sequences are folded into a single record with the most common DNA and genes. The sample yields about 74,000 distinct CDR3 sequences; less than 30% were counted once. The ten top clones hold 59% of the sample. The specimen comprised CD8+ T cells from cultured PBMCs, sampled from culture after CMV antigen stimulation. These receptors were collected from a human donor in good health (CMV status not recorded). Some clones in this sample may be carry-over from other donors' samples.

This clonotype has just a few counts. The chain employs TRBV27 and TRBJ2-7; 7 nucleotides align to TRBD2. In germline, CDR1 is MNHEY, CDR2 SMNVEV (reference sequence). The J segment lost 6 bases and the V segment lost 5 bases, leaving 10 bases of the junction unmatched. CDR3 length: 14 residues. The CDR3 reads CASSALLGGGEQYF. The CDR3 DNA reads TGTGCCAGCAGTGCCCTCCTGGGGGGGGGCGAGCAGTACTTC.

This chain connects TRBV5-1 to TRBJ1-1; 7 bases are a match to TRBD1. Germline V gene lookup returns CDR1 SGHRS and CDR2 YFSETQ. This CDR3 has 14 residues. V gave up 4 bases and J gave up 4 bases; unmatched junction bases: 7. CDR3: CASSLRQGGTEAFF. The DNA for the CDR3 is TGCGCCAGCAGCCTTAGACAGGGTGGCACTGAAGCTTTCTTT.

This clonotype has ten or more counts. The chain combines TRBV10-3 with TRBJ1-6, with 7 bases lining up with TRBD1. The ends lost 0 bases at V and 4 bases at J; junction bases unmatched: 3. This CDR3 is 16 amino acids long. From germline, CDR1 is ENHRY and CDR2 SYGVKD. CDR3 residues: CAISESDRVYNSPLHF. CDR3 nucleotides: TGTGCCATCAGTGAGTCCGACAGGGTTTATAATTCACCCCTCCACTTT.

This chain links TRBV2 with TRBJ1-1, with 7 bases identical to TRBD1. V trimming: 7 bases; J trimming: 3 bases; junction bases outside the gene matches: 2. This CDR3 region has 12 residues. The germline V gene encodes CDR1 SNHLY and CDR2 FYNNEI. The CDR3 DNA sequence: TGTGCCAGCACCAGGGGGGACACTGAAGCTTTCTTT. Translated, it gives CASTRGDTEAFF.

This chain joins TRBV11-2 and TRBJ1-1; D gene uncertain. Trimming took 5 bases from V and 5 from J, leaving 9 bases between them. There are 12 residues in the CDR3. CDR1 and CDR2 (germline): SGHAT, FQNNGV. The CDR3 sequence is CASSPGGTEAFF. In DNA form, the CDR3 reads TGTGCCAGCAGCCCTGGAGGGACTGAAGCTTTCTTT.

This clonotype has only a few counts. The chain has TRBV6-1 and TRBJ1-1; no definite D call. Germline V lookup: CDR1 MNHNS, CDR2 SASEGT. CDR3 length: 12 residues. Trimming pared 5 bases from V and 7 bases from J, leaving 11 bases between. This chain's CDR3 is CASSPRGSEAFF. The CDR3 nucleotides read TGTGCCAGCAGTCCCCGAGGCAGTGAAGCTTTCTTT.

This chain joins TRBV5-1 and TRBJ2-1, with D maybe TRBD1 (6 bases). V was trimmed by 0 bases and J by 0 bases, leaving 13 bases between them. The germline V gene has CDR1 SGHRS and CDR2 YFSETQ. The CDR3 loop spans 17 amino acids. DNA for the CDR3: TGCGCCAGCAGCTTGGGGTTGGGGGCTTACTCCTACAATGAGCAGTTCTTC. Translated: CASSLGLGAYSYNEQFF.

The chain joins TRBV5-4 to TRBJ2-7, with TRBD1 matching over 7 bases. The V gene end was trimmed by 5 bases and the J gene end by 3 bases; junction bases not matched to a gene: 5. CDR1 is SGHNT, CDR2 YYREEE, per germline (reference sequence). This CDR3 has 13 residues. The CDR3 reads CASRDYRGYEQYF. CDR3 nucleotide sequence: TGTGCCAGCAGGGATTACAGGGGCTACGAGCAGTACTTC. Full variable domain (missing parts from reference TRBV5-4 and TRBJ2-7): ETGVTQSPTHLIKTRGQQVTLRCSSQSGHNTVSWYQQALGQGPQFIFQYYREEENGRGNFPPRFSGLQFPNYSSELNVNALELDDSALYLCASRDYRGYEQYFGPGTRLTVT.

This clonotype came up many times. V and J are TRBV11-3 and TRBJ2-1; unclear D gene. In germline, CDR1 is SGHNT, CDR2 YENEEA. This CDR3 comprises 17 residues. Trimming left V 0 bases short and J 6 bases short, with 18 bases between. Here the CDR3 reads CASSLDHARQIRNEQFF. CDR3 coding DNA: TGTGCCAGCAGCTTAGATCATGCCAGACAAATCCGCAATGAGCAGTTCTTC.

The CDR3, as DNA: TGTGCCAGTATTGGGGGGCGCATCACAGATACGCAGTATTTT. It specifies CASIGGRITDTQYF. The chain uses TRBV19 and TRBJ2-3; D may match TRBD1 or TRBD2 (6 bases each). Trimming took off 7 bases at V and 2 bases at J, with 13 bases between the two ends. Germline V gene data show CDR1 as LNHDA and CDR2 as SQIVND (reference sequence). This CDR3 contains 14 residues.

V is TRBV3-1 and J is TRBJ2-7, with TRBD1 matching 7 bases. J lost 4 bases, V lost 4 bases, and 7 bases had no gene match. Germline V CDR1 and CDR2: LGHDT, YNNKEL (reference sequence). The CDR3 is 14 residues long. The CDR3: CASSPLTGNYEQYF. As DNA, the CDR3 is TGTGCCAGCAGCCCCTTGACAGGGAATTACGAGCAGTACTTC.

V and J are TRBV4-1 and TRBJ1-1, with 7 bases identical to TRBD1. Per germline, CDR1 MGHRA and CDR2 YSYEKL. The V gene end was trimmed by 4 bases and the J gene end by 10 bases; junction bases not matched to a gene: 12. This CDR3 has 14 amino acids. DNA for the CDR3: TGCGCCAGCAGCCCCCAGATTGGGCAGGGGGGAGCTTTCTTT. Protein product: CASSPQIGQGGAFF.

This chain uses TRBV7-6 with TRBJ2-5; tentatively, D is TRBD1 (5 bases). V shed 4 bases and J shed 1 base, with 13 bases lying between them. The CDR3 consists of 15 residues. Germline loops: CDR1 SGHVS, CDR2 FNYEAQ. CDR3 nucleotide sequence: TGTGCCAGCAGCTCACGTTCCGACAGCCAAGAGACCCAGTACTTC. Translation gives CASSSRSDSQETQYF.

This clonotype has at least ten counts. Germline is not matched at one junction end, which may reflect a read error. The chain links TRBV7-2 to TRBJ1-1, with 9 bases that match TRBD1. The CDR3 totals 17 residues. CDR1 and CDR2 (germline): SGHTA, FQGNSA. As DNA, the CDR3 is TGTGCCAGCAGCCTGGCCGGACAGGGGAGCGTGAACGCTGAAGCTTTCTTT. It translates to CASSLAGQGSVNAEAFF.

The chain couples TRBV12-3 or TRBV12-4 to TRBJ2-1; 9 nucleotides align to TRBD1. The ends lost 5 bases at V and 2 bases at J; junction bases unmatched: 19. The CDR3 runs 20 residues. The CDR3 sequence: CASSATGTGPLELPYNEQFF. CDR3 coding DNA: TGTGCCAGCAGTGCTACCGGGACAGGGCCTTTAGAACTCCCCTACAATGAGCAGTTCTTC.

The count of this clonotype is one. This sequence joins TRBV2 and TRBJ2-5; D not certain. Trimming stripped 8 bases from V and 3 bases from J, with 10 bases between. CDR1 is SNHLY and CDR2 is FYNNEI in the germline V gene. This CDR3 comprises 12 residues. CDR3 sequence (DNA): TGTGCCAGCGGTCAGATCAAAGAGACCCAGTACTTC. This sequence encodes CASGQIKETQYF.

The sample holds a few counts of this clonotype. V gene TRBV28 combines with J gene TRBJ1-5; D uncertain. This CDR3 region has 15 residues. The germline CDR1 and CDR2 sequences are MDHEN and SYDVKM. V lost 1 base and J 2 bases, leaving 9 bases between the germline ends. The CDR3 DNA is TGTGCCAGCAGTTTATTCGGGGTTGGCAATCAGCCCCAGCATTTT. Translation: CASSLFGVGNQPQHF.

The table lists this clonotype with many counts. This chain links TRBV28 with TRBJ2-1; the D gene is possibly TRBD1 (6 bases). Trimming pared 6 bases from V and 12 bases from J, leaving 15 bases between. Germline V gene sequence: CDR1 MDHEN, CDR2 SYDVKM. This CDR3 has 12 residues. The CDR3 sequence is CASRAGTPGQFF. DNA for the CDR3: TGTGCCAGCAGGGCCGGGACACCAGGGCAGTTCTTC. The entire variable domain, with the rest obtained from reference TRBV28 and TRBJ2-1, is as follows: DVKVTQSSRYLVKRTGEKVFLECVQDMDHENMFWYRQDPGLGLRLIYFSYDVKMKEKGDIPEGYSVSREKKERFSLILESASTNQTSMYLCASRAGTPGQFFGPGTRLTVL.

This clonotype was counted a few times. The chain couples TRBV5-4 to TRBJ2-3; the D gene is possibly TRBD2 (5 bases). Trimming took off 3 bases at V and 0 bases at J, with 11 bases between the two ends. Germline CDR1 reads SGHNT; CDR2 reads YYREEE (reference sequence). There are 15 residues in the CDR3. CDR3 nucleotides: TGTGCCAGCAGCTGGAGGAGTGTTAGCACAGATACGCAGTATTTT. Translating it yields CASSWRSVSTDTQYF.

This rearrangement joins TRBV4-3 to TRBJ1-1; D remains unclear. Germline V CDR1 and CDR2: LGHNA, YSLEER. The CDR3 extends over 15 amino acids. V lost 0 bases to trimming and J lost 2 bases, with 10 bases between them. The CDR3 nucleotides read TGCGCCAGCAGCCAAGATTCCACCGCAAACACTGAAGCTTTCTTT. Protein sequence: CASSQDSTANTEAFF.

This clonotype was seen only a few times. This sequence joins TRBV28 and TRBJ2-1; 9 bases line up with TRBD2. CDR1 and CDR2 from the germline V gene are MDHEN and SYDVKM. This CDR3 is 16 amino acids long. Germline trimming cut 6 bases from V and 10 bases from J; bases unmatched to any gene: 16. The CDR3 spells CASSTGFRLAGNEQFF. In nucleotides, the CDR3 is TGTGCCAGCAGCACCGGATTTCGTCTAGCGGGGAACGAGCAGTTCTTC.

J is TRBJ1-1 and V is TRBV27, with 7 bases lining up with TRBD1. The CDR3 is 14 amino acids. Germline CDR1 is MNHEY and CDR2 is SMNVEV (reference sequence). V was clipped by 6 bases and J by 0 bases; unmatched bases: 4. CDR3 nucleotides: TGTGCCAGCAGCTGGGGACAGATGAACACTGAAGCTTTCTTT. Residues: CASSWGQMNTEAFF.

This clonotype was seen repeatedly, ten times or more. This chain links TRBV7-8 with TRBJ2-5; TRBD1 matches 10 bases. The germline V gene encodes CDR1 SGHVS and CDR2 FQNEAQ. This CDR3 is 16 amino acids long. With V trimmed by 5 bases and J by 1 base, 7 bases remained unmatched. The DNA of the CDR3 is TGTGCCAGCAGCGGTGACAGGGGGCGACTCCAAGAGACCCAGTACTTC. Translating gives CASSGDRGRLQETQYF. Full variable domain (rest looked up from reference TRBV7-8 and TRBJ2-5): GAGVSQSPRYKVAKRGQDVALRCDPISGHVSLFWYQQALGQGPEFLTYFQNEAQLDKSGLPSDRFFAERPEGSVSTLKIQRTQQEDSAVYLCASSGDRGRLQETQYFGPGTRLLVL.

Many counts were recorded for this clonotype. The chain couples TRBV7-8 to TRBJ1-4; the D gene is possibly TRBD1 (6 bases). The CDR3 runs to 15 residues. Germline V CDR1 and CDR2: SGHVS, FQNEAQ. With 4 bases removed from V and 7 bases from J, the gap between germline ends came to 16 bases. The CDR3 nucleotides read TGTGCCAGCAGCTCCGAATTGGGGGCTGCTGAAAAACTGTTTTTT. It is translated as CASSSELGAAEKLFF.

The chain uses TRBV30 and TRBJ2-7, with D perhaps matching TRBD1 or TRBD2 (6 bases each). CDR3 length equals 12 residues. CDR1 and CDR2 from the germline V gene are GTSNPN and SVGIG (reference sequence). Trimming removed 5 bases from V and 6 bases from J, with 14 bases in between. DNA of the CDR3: TGTGCCTGGGCACTGGGGGGCTTCGAGCAGTACTTC. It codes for CAWALGGFEQYF.

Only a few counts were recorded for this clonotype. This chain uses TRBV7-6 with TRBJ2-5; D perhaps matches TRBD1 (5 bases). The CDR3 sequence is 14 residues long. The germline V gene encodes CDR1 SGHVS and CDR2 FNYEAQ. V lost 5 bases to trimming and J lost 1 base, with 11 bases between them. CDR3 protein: CASSPWTSQETQYF. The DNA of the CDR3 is TGTGCCAGCAGCCCATGGACATCCCAAGAGACCCAGTACTTC.

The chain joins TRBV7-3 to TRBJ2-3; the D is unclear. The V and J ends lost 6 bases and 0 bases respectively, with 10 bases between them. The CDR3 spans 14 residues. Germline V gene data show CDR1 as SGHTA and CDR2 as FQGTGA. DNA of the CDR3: TGTGCCAGCAGACCTCTAGAAAGCACAGATACGCAGTATTTT. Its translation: CASRPLESTDTQYF.

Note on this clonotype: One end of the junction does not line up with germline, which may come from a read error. CDR3 nucleotide sequence: TGTGTCAGCAGCTTAGATCTGAAGATCCTGAGTTACGAGCAGTACTTC. Translated, it gives CVSSLDLKILSYEQYF. The chain couples TRBV11-2 to TRBJ2-7, with D unresolved. Germline CDR1 reads SGHAT; CDR2 reads FQNNGV. CDR3 length: 16 amino acids.